The 8 T cell receptor beta chains given below trace back to one sample, sequenced in a study of T cells after yellow fever vaccination. TCRdb redid the calling of the 5' RACE reads with MiXCR, one entry per CDR3 protein. The table lists hundreds of thousands of distinct CDR3 sequences, 6.2% of them singletons. This material consisted of PBMCs, taken 5 days after the yellow fever booster vaccination. These receptors came from a man under 40 who received the YFV17D yellow fever vaccine.

Only a few counts were recorded for this clonotype. The chain joins TRBV15 to TRBJ2-1; D is uncertain. Germline CDR1 and CDR2: LNHNV and YYDKDF (reference sequence). V lost 0 bases and J 5 bases, leaving 5 bases between the germline ends. The CDR3 is 13 residues long. The CDR3 nucleotides are TGTGCCACCAGCAGAGAAAGCAACAATGAGCAGTTCTTC. Translated: CATSRESNNEQFF.

This clonotype was counted only a few times. This sequence joins TRBV12-3 or TRBV12-4 and TRBJ2-1; TRBD2 matches 7 bases. This CDR3 spans 19 amino acids. The V gene end was trimmed by 5 bases and the J gene end by 0 bases; junction bases not matched to a gene: 16. Written as DNA, the CDR3 is TGTGCCAGCAGTCAAGGGTACGGGAGGTCTTTAAGCTCCTACAATGAGCAGTTCTTC. Its protein is CASSQGYGRSLSSYNEQFF.

This clonotype has a count of ten or more. The rearrangement links TRBV14 to TRBJ2-7, with 9 bases fitting TRBD2. CDR1 is SGHDN and CDR2 is FVKESK in the germline V gene. There are 14 residues in the CDR3. V was clipped by 4 bases and J by 4 bases; unmatched bases: 5. The CDR3 loop reads CASSPREGHYEQYF. The CDR3 DNA reads TGTGCCAGCAGCCCGCGGGAGGGCCATTACGAGCAGTACTTC. The full variable domain, with the rest looked up from reference TRBV14 and TRBJ2-7, is EAGVTQFPSHSVIEKGQTVTLRCDPISGHDNLYWYRRVMGKEIKFLLHFVKESKQDESGMPNNRFLAERTGGTYSTLKVQPAELEDSGVYFCASSPREGHYEQYFGPGTRLTVT.

This clonotype was recorded at least ten times. The gene calls are TRBV28 and TRBJ2-7; D gene ambiguous. The CDR3 totals 13 residues. Germline assignment: CDR1 MDHEN and CDR2 SYDVKM. Trimming shortened V by 3 bases and J by 3 bases, and 9 bases separated the two germline ends. The CDR3: CASSFQRSYEQYF. In DNA form, the CDR3 reads TGTGCCAGCAGTTTCCAGCGTAGCTACGAGCAGTACTTC.

This clonotype was counted at least ten times. The DNA for the CDR3 is TGTGCCATCAGTGATCTCCTAGCGGGAGAGACCCAGTACTTC. Residues: CAISDLLAGETQYF. The chain couples TRBV10-3 to TRBJ2-5; 8 bases match TRBD2. Germline V lookup: CDR1 ENHRY, CDR2 SYGVKD. V gave up 3 bases and J gave up 4 bases; unmatched junction bases: 4. The CDR3 loop spans 14 amino acids.

Worth noting for this clonotype: A junction end diverges from the germline sequence, so it may reflect a read error. J is TRBJ1-2 and V is TRBV20-1; D remains ambiguous. The CDR3 is made up of 16 amino acids. Germline V gene sequence: CDR1 DFQATT, CDR2 SNEGSKA (reference sequence). CDR3 nucleotide sequence: TGCTGTGCTCCCCCCGAAGGCGGGAAAGCTAACTATGGCTACACCTTC. Residues: CCAPPEGGKANYGYTF.

The V gene is TRBV28, the J gene TRBJ2-7; D may match TRBD1 or TRBD2 (5 bases each). The CDR3 has 13 residues. Deletions cut 7 bases from V and 6 bases from J, with 16 bases between. CDR1 and CDR2 from the germline V gene are MDHEN and SYDVKM. The CDR3: CASKGSVSFEQYF. CDR3 coding DNA: TGTGCCAGCAAGGGGAGCGTTTCTTTCGAGCAGTACTTC.

This clonotype was observed a handful of times. The chain joins TRBV7-6 to TRBJ2-1; D is unresolved. This CDR3 is 13 amino acids long. From germline, CDR1 is SGHVS and CDR2 FNYEAQ. V lost 5 bases to trimming and J lost 12 bases, with 17 bases between them. The CDR3 loop is CASSPLLGNRQFF. CDR3 bases: TGTGCCAGCAGCCCCCTGCTGGGTAACCGGCAGTTCTTC.